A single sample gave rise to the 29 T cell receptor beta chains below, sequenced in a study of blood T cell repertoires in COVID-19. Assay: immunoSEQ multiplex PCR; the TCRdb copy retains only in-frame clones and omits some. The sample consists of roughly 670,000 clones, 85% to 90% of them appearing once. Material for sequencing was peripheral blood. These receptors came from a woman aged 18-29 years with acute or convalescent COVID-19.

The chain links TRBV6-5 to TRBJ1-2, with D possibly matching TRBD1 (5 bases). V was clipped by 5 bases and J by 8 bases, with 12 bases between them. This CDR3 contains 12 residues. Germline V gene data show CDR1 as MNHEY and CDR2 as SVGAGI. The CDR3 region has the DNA TGTGCCAGCAGTACTCGACGGGGGGGCTACACCTTC. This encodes CASSTRRGGYTF.

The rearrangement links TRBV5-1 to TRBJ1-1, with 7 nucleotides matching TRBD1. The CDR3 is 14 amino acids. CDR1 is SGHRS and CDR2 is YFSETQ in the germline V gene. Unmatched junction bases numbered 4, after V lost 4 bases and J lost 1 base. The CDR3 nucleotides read TGCGCCAGCAGCCGGACAGGTCCGAACACTGAAGCTTTCTTT. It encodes CASSRTGPNTEAFF.

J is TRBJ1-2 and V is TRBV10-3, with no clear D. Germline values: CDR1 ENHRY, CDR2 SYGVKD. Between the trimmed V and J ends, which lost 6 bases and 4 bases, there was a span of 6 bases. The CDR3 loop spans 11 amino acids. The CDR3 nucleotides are TGTGCCATCAGCTCAGGCTATGGCTACACCTTC. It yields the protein CAISSGYGYTF.

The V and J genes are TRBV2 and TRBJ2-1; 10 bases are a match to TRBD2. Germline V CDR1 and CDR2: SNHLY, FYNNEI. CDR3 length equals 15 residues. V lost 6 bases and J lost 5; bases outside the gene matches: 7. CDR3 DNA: TGTGCCAGCAGCTGGAGCGGGGGGGTCCACAATGAGCAGTTCTTC. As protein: CASSWSGGVHNEQFF.

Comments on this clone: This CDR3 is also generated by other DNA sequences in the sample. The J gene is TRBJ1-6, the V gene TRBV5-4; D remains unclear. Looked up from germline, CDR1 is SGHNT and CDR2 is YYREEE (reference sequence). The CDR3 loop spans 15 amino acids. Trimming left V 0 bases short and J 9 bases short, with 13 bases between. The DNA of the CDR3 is TGTGCCAGCAGCTTGGCTGGGTCGGGAAGTTCACCCCTCCACTTT. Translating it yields CASSLAGSGSSPLHF.

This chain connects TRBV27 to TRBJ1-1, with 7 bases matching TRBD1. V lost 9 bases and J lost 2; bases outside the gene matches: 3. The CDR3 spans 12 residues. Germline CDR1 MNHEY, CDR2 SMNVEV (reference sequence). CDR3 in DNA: TGTGCCAGTCAGGGGGGAAACACTGAAGCTTTCTTT. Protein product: CASQGGNTEAFF.

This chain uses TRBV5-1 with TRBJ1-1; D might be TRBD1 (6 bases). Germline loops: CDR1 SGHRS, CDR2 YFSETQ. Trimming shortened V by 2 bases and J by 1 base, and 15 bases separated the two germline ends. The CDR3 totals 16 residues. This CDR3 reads CASSFDRSVRNTEAFF. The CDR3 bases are TGCGCCAGCAGCTTTGACAGGTCAGTACGGAACACTGAAGCTTTCTTT.

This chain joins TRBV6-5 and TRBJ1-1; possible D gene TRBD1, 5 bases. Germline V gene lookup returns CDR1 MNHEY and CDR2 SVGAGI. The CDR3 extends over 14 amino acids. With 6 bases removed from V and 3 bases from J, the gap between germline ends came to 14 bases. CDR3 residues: CASSRLPTDTEAFF. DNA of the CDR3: TGTGCCAGCAGCCGCCTGCCGACAGACACTGAAGCTTTCTTT.

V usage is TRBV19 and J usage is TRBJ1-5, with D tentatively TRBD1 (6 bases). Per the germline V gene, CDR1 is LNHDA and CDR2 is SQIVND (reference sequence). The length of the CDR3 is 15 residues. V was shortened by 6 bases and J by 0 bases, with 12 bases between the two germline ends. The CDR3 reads CASSPQGISNQPQHF. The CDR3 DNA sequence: TGTGCCAGTAGCCCTCAGGGGATTAGCAATCAGCCCCAGCATTTT. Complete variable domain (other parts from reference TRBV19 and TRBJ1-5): DGGITQSPKYLFRKEGQNVTLSCEQNLNHDAMYWYRQDPGQGLRLIYYSQIVNDFQKGDIAEGYSVSREKKESFPLTVTSAQKNPTAFYLCASSPQGISNQPQHFGDGTRLSIL.

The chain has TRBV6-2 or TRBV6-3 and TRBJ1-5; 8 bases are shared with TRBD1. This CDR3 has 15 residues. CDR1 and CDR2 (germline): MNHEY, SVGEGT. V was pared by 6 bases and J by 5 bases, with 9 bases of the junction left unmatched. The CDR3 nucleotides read TGTGCCAGCAGCCGAAGCACAGGGGGGTATCAGCCCCAGCATTTT. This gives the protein CASSRSTGGYQPQHF.

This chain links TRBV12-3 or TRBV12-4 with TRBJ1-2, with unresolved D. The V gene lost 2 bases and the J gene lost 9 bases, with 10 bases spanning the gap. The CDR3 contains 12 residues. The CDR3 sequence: CASSLNERSYTF. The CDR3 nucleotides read TGTGCCAGCAGTTTAAACGAGAGGAGCTACACCTTC.

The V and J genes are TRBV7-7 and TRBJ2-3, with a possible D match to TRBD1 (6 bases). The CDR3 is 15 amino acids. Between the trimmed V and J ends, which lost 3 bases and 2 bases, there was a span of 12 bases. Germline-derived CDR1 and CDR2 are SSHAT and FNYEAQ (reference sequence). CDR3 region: CASSFSGAPTDTQYF. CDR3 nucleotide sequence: TGTGCCAGCAGCTTCTCAGGGGCGCCCACAGATACGCAGTATTTT.

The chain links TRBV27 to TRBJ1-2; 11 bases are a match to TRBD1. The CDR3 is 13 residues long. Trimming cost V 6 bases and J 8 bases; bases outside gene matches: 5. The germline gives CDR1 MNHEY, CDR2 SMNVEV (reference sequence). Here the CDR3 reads CASSSGTGGGYTF. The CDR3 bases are TGTGCCAGCAGCTCCGGGACAGGGGGAGGCTACACCTTC.

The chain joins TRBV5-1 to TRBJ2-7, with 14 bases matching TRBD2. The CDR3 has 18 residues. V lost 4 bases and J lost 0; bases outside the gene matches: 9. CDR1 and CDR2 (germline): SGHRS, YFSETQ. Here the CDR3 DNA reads TGCGCCAGCAGCACAGGGACTAGCGGGGGCCCGAGCTCCTACGAGCAGTACTTC. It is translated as CASSTGTSGGPSSYEQYF.

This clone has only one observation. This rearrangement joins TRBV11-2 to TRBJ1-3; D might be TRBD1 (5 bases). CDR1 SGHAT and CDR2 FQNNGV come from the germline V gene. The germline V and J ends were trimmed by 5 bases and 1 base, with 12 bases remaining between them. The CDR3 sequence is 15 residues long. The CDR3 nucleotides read TGTGCCAGCAGCGGGGGGGTAGGGTCTGGAAACACCATATATTTT. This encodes CASSGGVGSGNTIYF.

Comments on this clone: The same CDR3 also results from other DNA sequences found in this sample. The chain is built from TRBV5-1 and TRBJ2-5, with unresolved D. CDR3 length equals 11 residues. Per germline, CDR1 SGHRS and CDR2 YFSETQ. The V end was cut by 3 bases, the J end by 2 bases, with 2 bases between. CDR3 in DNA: TGCGCCAGCAGCTCACAAGAGACCCAGTACTTC. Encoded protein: CASSSQETQYF.

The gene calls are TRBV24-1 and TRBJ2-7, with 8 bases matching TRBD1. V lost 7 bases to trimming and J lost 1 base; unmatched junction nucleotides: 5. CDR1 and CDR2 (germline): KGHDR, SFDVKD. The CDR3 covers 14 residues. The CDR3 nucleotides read TGTGCCACCAGATCCAGGGGGCCGTCCTACGAGCAGTACTTC. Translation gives CATRSRGPSYEQYF.

The CDR3 sequence is CASSLGQGRTEAFF. The CDR3 nucleotides are TGTGCCAGCAGCTTGGGACAGGGACGCACTGAAGCTTTCTTT. The chain uses TRBV5-4 and TRBJ1-1, with TRBD1 matching over 7 bases. J gave up 4 bases and V 0 bases, and 3 bases lay outside the gene matches. Germline CDR1 reads SGHNT; CDR2 reads YYREEE (reference sequence). The CDR3 is 14 amino acids.

The CDR3 nucleotides read TGCGCCAGCAGCTCCCCCGGGACAGGGCCCTGGAACACTGAAGCTTTCTTT. Encoded protein: CASSSPGTGPWNTEAFF. This chain uses TRBV5-1 with TRBJ1-1; 9 bases align to TRBD1. In germline, CDR1 is SGHRS, CDR2 YFSETQ. Germline trimming cut 3 bases from V and 1 base from J; bases unmatched to any gene: 10. There are 17 residues in the CDR3.

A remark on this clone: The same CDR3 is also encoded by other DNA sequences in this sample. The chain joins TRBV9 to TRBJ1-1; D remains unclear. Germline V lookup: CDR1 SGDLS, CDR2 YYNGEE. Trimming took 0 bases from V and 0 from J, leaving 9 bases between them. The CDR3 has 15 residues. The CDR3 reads CASSVVTALNTEAFF. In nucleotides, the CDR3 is TGTGCCAGCAGCGTAGTAACCGCGCTGAACACTGAAGCTTTCTTT.

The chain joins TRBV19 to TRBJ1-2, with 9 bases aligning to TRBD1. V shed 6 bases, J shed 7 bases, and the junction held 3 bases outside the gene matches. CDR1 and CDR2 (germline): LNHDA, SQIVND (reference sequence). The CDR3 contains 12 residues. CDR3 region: CASRQGAIGYTF. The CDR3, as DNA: TGTGCCAGTAGACAGGGGGCAATTGGCTACACCTTC.

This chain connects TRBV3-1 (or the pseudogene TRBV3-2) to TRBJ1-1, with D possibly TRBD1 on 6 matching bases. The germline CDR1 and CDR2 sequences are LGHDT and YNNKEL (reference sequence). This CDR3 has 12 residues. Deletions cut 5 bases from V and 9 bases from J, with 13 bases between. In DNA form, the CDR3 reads TGTGCCAGCAGCGCCAGGACAGACAAAGCTTTCTTT. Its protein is CASSARTDKAFF.

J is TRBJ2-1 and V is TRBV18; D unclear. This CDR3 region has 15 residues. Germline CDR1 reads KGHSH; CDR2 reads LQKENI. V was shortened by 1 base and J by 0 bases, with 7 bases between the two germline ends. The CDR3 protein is CASSPRGDSYNEQFF. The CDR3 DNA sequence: TGTGCCAGCTCACCACGAGGTGACTCCTACAATGAGCAGTTCTTC.

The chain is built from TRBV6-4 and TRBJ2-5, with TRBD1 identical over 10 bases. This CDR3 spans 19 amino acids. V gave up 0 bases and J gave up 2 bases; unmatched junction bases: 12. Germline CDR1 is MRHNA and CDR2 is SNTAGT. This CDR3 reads CASSDSRVTGGEDQETQYF. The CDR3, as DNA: TGTGCCAGCAGTGACTCGAGAGTGACAGGGGGCGAGGATCAAGAGACCCAGTACTTC.

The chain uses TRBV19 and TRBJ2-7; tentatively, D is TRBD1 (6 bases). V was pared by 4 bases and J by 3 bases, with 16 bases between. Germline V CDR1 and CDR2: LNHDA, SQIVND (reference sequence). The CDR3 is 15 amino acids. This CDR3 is CASSRGTKFDYEQYF. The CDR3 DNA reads TGTGCCAGTAGTAGGGGGACAAAATTTGACTACGAGCAGTACTTC.

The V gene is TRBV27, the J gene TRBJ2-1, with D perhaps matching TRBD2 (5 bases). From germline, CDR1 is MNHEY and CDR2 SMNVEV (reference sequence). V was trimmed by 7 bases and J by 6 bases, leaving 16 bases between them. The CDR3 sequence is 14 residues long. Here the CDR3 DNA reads TGTGCCAGCACTCAGGCGGGCGGGCTCAATGAGCAGTTCTTC. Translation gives CASTQAGGLNEQFF.

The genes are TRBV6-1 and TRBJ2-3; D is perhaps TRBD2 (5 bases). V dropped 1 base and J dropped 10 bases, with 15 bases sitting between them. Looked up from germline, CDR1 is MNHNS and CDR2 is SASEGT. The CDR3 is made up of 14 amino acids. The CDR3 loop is CASSEEKGPGAQYF. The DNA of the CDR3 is TGTGCCAGCAGTGAAGAAAAAGGACCCGGGGCGCAGTATTTT.

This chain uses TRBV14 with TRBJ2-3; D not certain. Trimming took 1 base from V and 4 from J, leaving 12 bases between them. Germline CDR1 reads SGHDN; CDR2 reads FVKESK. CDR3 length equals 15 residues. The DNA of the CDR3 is TGTGCCAGCAGCCAAGGAAGGCGGAATGCAGATACGCAGTATTTT. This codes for CASSQGRRNADTQYF.

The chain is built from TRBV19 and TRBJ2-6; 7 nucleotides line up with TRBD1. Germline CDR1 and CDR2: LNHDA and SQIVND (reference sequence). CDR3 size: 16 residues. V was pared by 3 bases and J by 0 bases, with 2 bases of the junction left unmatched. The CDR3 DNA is TGTGCCAGTAGTATGAGGGACAGCTCTGGGGCCAACGTCCTGACTTTC. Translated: CASSMRDSSGANVLTF. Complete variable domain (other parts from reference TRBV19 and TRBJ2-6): DGGITQSPKYLFRKEGQNVTLSCEQNLNHDAMYWYRQDPGQGLRLIYYSQIVNDFQKGDIAEGYSVSREKKESFPLTVTSAQKNPTAFYLCASSMRDSSGANVLTFGAGSRLTVL.